This TCR beta chain comes out of a study of cytomegalovirus exposure and HLA in healthy donors. V gave up 5 bases and J gave up 9 bases; unmatched junction bases: 6. This CDR3 is 12 amino acids long. CDR1 and CDR2 (germline): PRHDT, FYEKMQ (reference sequence). General study findings and limits: Most subjects had HLA-A and HLA-B alleles reportedly predicted accurately by TCR beta sequences.

This clone occurred a few times. Antigen unknown. The PCR made use of 60 Vbeta and 13 Jbeta primers. Some clones are missing from TCRdb's copy, which holds only in-frame ones; the method was immunoSEQ multiplex PCR. The data show 99,000 or so clones, around 77% seen once. The clonotype comes from a middle-aged woman in good health and CMV-seropositive. The source material was PBMCs. The chain combines TRBV13 with TRBJ1-2; 7 nucleotides agree with TRBD1. As DNA, the CDR3 is TGTGCCAGCAGCATTCAGACAGGGAGCTACACCTTC. It codes for CASSIQTGSYTF.